This TCR beta chain was recovered during a study of cytomegalovirus exposure and HLA in healthy donors. Study conclusions and caveats: A classifier reportedly called cytomegalovirus status with high sensitivity and specificity.

The PCR used 60 Vbeta and 13 Jbeta primers. TCRdb keeps only in-frame clones here, not all; method: immunoSEQ multiplex PCR. The sample holds about 190,000 clones, around 67% seen once. This CDR3 has 15 amino acids. Germline CDR1 is SGHNT and CDR2 is YYREEE (reference sequence). The junction had 9 bases not matched to a gene; V was cut back by 5 bases and J by 5 bases. About this clone itself: What it recognizes is unknown.

Sequencing used PBMCs. The chain uses TRBV5-4 and TRBJ2-3, with 9 bases that match TRBD2. The receptor comes from a woman in her thirties in good health and CMV-seropositive. The CDR3 DNA sequence: TGTGCCAGCAGGCGCCCGGGACTAGCAAAAGATACGCAGTATTTT. This codes for CASRRPGLAKDTQYF.